Below, 2 T cell receptor beta chains from the same sample are listed, as sequenced in a study of long-term antiretroviral therapy in people with HIV. Version v3.0 of the immunoSEQ assay was performed at survey level. Sequencing used immunoSEQ multiplex PCR; TCRdb keeps in-frame clones, though not all of them. The sample holds thousands of clones; 65% to 75% are singletons and the top ten take 7.5%. The source was unsorted PBMCs, collected 0.1 years before starting antiretroviral therapy. These receptors all stem from a young man with HIV.

This clone was counted only a few times. CDR3 sequence (DNA): TGTGCCAGCAGCCTTCTACAGGGGCTTGGGGATTCACCCCTCCACTTT. Protein product: CASSLLQGLGDSPLHF. V is TRBV5-6 and J is TRBJ1-6; 7 positions agree with TRBD1. V lost 4 bases to trimming and J lost 8 bases; unmatched junction nucleotides: 12. The CDR3 contains 16 residues. The V gene's germline CDR1 is SGHDT and CDR2 YYEEEE.

The V gene is TRBV5-1, the J gene TRBJ1-2, with TRBD1 as a possible D gene (6 bases). Germline assignment: CDR1 SGHRS and CDR2 YFSETQ. Trimming cost V 0 bases and J 4 bases, with 7 bases left between them. There are 13 residues in the CDR3. The CDR3 sequence is CASSLEGGYGYTF. DNA for the CDR3: TGCGCCAGCAGCTTGGAGGGGGGCTATGGCTACACCTTC.